This T cell receptor beta chain was sequenced for a study of cytomegalovirus exposure and HLA in healthy donors. Study findings and constraints: Clusters of TCRs from the first cohort tended to co-occur in the 100 to 150 validation repertoires (as a later analysis found).

The data were produced by immunoSEQ multiplex PCR, yet TCRdb's version contains in-frame clones alone and is incomplete. The table lists around 120,000 clones, more than 75% of them singletons. A note on this clone: Its target is unknown.

V lost 3 bases to trimming and J lost 7 bases, with 18 bases between them. CDR1 SGHDN and CDR2 FVKESK come from the germline V gene. The CDR3 is made up of 15 amino acids. The donors were part of the approximately 120-subject validation cohort, which stood apart from the roughly 700-subject first cohort. This sequence originates from a man younger than 35 in good health and CMV-seronegative. Specimen: PBMCs. The chain combines TRBV14 with TRBJ1-2; TRBD1 might be the D (5 bases). As DNA, the CDR3 is TGTGCCAGCAGCCACCAGGGCGCGGGGGTAGGTGGCTACACCTTC. This translates into CASSHQGAGVGGYTF.